The 28 T cell receptor beta chains reported below all come from one sample, sequenced in a study of identical twins. MiXCR, run by TCRdb on the 5' RACE reads, gives a single entry per CDR3 protein. The sample lists around 280,000 distinct CDR3 sequences, 8% to 9% seen once, with roughly 2.1% in the top ten. These sequences were also reported in another study, on yellow fever vaccine responses in identical twins.

Source material: memory (CD45RO+) T cells sorted from blood. These receptors were obtained from a woman aged 18 to 35 in good health.

This clonotype was seen a handful of times. This rearrangement joins TRBV7-3 to TRBJ2-3; D remains unclear. CDR1 and CDR2 (germline): SGHTA, FQGTGA. Trimming cost V 8 bases and J 3 bases, with 9 bases left between them. The CDR3 is 12 amino acids. The DNA of the CDR3 is TGTGCCAGCGGGTTCGGTACAGATACGCAGTATTTT. This sequence encodes CASGFGTDTQYF.

The chain uses TRBV10-3 and TRBJ1-1; D may be TRBD1 (5 bases). The CDR3 runs 14 residues. Germline V gene sequence: CDR1 ENHRY, CDR2 SYGVKD. V was cut by 3 bases and J by 4 bases, with 12 bases left in between. CDR3 DNA sequence: TGTGCCATCAGTGATATGTTGGGGGGCACTGAAGCTTTCTTT. It yields the protein CAISDMLGGTEAFF.

Only a few counts were recorded for this clonotype. V usage is TRBV7-9 and J usage is TRBJ1-5; 8 bases line up with TRBD1. Germline values: CDR1 SEHNR, CDR2 FQNEAQ (reference sequence). The CDR3 loop spans 16 amino acids. V shed 5 bases, J shed 1 base, and the junction held 7 bases outside the gene matches. The CDR3 region is CASSKEQGVSNQPQHF. DNA for the CDR3: TGTGCCAGCAGCAAAGAACAGGGGGTAAGCAATCAGCCCCAGCATTTT.

This chain connects TRBV7-2 to TRBJ2-7; TRBD2 matches 7 bases. In germline, CDR1 is SGHTA, CDR2 FQGNSA. With 0 bases clipped from V and 4 bases from J, the junction kept 6 bases outside the gene matches. The CDR3 loop spans 15 amino acids. The CDR3 region has the DNA TGTGCCAGCAGCTTAGCGGGAGGGAAGGAGTACGAGCAGTACGTC. Translated: CASSLAGGKEYEQYV.

Many counts were recorded for this clonotype. J is TRBJ2-1 and V is TRBV7-8; D perhaps matches TRBD2 (5 bases). Per the germline V gene, CDR1 is SGHVS and CDR2 is FQNEAQ. The CDR3 sequence is 15 residues long. V was clipped by 1 base and J by 5 bases, with 12 bases between them. The CDR3 region is CASSLESLAHNEQFF. DNA of the CDR3: TGTGCCAGCAGCTTAGAAAGCTTAGCGCACAATGAGCAGTTCTTC.

Ten or more counts support this clonotype. The chain combines TRBV11-2 with TRBJ2-1; D is ambiguous. The CDR3 has 15 residues. Looked up from germline, CDR1 is SGHAT and CDR2 is FQNNGV. Trimming removed 5 bases at V and 4 bases at J, with 15 bases between. The CDR3 region is CASSPVHGSYNEQFF. The CDR3 DNA is TGTGCCAGCAGCCCTGTGCACGGGTCATACAATGAGCAGTTCTTC.

The V gene is TRBV7-9, the J gene TRBJ2-1; TRBD2 matches 9 bases. The V gene's germline CDR1 is SEHNR and CDR2 FQNEAQ (reference sequence). CDR3 size: 16 residues. J lost 6 bases, V lost 3 bases, and 9 bases had no gene match. CDR3 sequence (DNA): TGTGCCAGCAGCTTGGTCCGGGATAGCGGGGGCAATGAGCAGTTCTTC. It yields the protein CASSLVRDSGGNEQFF.

This clonotype was recorded many times. The chain has TRBV29-1 and TRBJ2-3; D is possibly TRBD2 (5 bases). The V gene lost 8 bases and the J gene lost 0 bases, with 9 bases spanning the gap. The CDR3 runs 12 residues. CDR1 SQVTM and CDR2 ANQGSEA come from the germline V gene. The CDR3: CSSGGSTDTQYF. The DNA of the CDR3 is TGCAGCTCGGGCGGGAGCACAGATACGCAGTATTTT.

This clonotype has ten or more counts. The chain carries TRBV7-9 and TRBJ2-1; 7 bases are shared with TRBD2. The length of the CDR3 is 14 residues. V lost 3 bases and J lost 10; bases outside the gene matches: 9. Per germline, CDR1 SEHNR and CDR2 FQNEAQ (reference sequence). The CDR3 DNA reads as TGTGCCAGCAGCTTCGGGGGGTCACGGGGAGAGCAGTTCTTC. It is translated as CASSFGGSRGEQFF.

This chain links TRBV2 with TRBJ2-7; maybe TRBD1 (6 bases). The germline V gene encodes CDR1 SNHLY and CDR2 FYNNEI. This CDR3 has 13 residues. V dropped 11 bases and J dropped 2 bases, with 16 bases sitting between them. CDR3 nucleotide sequence: TGTGCCTCAGGCAGGGGACCCACCTACGAGCAGTACGTC. Translating it yields CASGRGPTYEQYV.

CDR3 coding DNA: TGCAGTGCTCCAATCTTAAAGACTACAAACTACGAGCAGTACTTC. The encoded protein is CSAPILKTTNYEQYF. The chain has TRBV20-1 and TRBJ2-7; possibly TRBD2 for D (5 bases). V was shortened by 5 bases and J by 3 bases, with 20 bases between the two germline ends. The CDR3 sequence is 15 residues long. CDR1 and CDR2 from the germline V gene are DFQATT and SNEGSKA (reference sequence).

This clonotype was detected a few times. The V gene is TRBV6-1, the J gene TRBJ1-4; 9 bases fit TRBD1. There are 14 residues in the CDR3. Losses at the gene ends were 7 bases for V and 4 bases for J; bases not matched to a gene: 4. Germline V CDR1 and CDR2: MNHNS, SASEGT. The CDR3 DNA reads TGTGCCAGCAAACGACAGGGGGGTAATGAAAAACTGTTTTTT. As protein: CASKRQGGNEKLFF.

Many counts were recorded for this clonotype. The V and J genes are TRBV20-1 and TRBJ1-5; maybe TRBD1 (5 bases). Germline lookup yields CDR1 DFQATT and CDR2 SNEGSKA (reference sequence). V lost 5 bases to trimming and J lost 2 bases, with 13 bases between them. This CDR3 comprises 14 residues. CDR3 sequence reads: CSAARGGRNQPQHF. The CDR3 DNA reads TGCAGTGCTGCTCGTGGGGGACGCAATCAGCCCCAGCATTTT.

The V and J genes are TRBV27 and TRBJ2-2; D could derive from TRBD1 or TRBD2 (5 bases each). V was clipped by 5 bases and J by 7 bases, with 20 bases between them. The CDR3 extends over 16 amino acids. Germline V gives CDR1 MNHEY, CDR2 SMNVEV (reference sequence). The CDR3 loop reads CASSPLGTAQSGELFF. Written as DNA, the CDR3 is TGTGCCAGCAGTCCACTAGGGACGGCCCAAAGCGGGGAGCTGTTTTTT.

The chain uses TRBV3-1 and TRBJ2-4; 10 bases fit TRBD1. CDR3 length: 14 residues. The trim removed 1 base at V and 7 bases at J, leaving 1 base unmatched. The germline CDR1 and CDR2 sequences are LGHDT and YNNKEL (reference sequence). The CDR3 spells CASSQAGQGNIQYF. For the CDR3, the DNA is TGTGCCAGCAGCCAAGCGGGACAGGGGAACATTCAGTACTTC.

The rearrangement links TRBV7-8 to TRBJ2-3, with D tentatively TRBD2 (5 bases). With 1 base removed from V and 2 bases from J, the gap between germline ends came to 13 bases. The CDR3 totals 16 residues. Germline CDR1 is SGHVS and CDR2 is FQNEAQ. CDR3 in amino acids: CASSLVVAGTTDTQYF. The DNA of the CDR3 is TGTGCCAGCAGCTTAGTCGTTGCGGGCACCACAGATACGCAGTATTTT.

This clonotype was found a few times. The chain combines TRBV18 with TRBJ1-2, with 9 positions matching TRBD1. CDR3 size: 14 residues. J gave up 8 bases and V 4 bases, and 8 bases lay outside the gene matches. CDR1 and CDR2 (germline): KGHSH, LQKENI. In nucleotides, the CDR3 is TGTGCCAGCTCACTGGGACAGGGCCCGGTCGGCTACACCTTC. This translates into CASSLGQGPVGYTF.

This clonotype was seen a handful of times. The V call is TRBV5-5, the J call TRBJ2-5, with TRBD2 matching 10 bases. V shed 3 bases, J shed 0 bases, and the junction held 8 bases outside the gene matches. In germline, CDR1 is SGHKS, CDR2 YYEKEE (reference sequence). The CDR3 runs 17 residues. In DNA form, the CDR3 reads TGTGCCAGCAGCTCCCGGGGGCTAGCGGGAGACCAAGAGACCCAGTACTTC. Translation gives CASSSRGLAGDQETQYF.

This sequence joins TRBV27 and TRBJ1-1; no clear D. This CDR3 comprises 15 residues. Trimming took 6 bases from V and 2 from J, leaving 16 bases between them. CDR1 and CDR2 (germline): MNHEY, SMNVEV (reference sequence). The CDR3 spells CASRFSLGTNTEAFF. CDR3 DNA: TGTGCCAGCAGGTTCAGCCTGGGCACTAACACTGAAGCTTTCTTT.

This chain links TRBV5-1 with TRBJ2-1; 8 nucleotides match TRBD1. Losses at the gene ends were 2 bases for V and 0 bases for J; bases not matched to a gene: 4. CDR3 size: 16 residues. Per the germline V gene, CDR1 is SGHRS and CDR2 is YFSETQ. CDR3 nucleotide sequence: TGCGCCAGCAGCTTCGGACAGGGAAGCTCCTACAATGAGCAGTTCTTC. This gives the protein CASSFGQGSSYNEQFF.

The rearrangement uses TRBV9 and TRBJ2-1; possible D gene TRBD1, 5 bases. Germline lookup yields CDR1 SGDLS and CDR2 YYNGEE. The CDR3 length is 17 residues. V lost 0 bases to trimming and J lost 6 bases, with 19 bases between them. The CDR3 sequence is CASSVGRHRSMGNEQFF. The CDR3 coding sequence is TGTGCCAGCAGCGTAGGCCGTCACAGGTCAATGGGCAATGAGCAGTTCTTC.

This clonotype has at least ten counts. This chain links TRBV11-1 with TRBJ2-1, with D possibly matching TRBD1 (6 bases). V was shortened by 4 bases and J by 0 bases, with 19 bases between the two germline ends. This CDR3 region has 18 residues. The germline gives CDR1 SGHAT, CDR2 FQDESV (reference sequence). The CDR3 loop is CASSSAQGSLSSYNEQFF. The CDR3 nucleotides are TGTGCCAGCAGCTCCGCGCAGGGGTCCCTGAGCTCCTACAATGAGCAGTTCTTC.

In its sample, this clonotype was seen a few times. V and J are TRBV4-2 and TRBJ2-1, with 9 positions matching TRBD2. The CDR3 consists of 16 residues. Trimming at V came to 0 bases and at J to 4 bases, leaving 4 bases not matched to a gene. Germline V CDR1 and CDR2: LGHNA, YNFKEQ. CDR3 nucleotides: TGTGCCAGCAGCCAAGAGGTAGCGGGAGTTTACAATGAGCAGTTCTTC. Encoded protein: CASSQEVAGVYNEQFF.

In its sample, this clonotype was seen many times. This chain uses TRBV28 with TRBJ2-7; D may be TRBD2 (6 bases). The CDR3 extends over 13 amino acids. The V and J ends lost 3 bases and 3 bases respectively, with 9 bases between them. Germline values: CDR1 MDHEN, CDR2 SYDVKM. CDR3 DNA sequence: TGTGCCAGCAGTTTGGGAGGAGGCTACGAGCAGTACTTC. This translates into CASSLGGGYEQYF. Variable domain in full (rest from reference TRBV28 and TRBJ2-7): DVKVTQSSRYLVKRTGEKVFLECVQDMDHENMFWYRQDPGLGLRLIYFSYDVKMKEKGDIPEGYSVSREKKERFSLILESASTNQTSMYLCASSLGGGYEQYFGPGTRLTVT.

V is TRBV5-8 and J is TRBJ2-3; no definite D call. Germline V gene sequence: CDR1 SGHTS, CDR2 YDEGEE. The ends were cut back, 3 bases at V and 0 bases at J, with 11 bases in the middle. The CDR3 covers 15 residues. DNA of the CDR3: TGTGCCAGCAGCTACCTCGGGCTTAGCACAGATACGCAGTATTTT. Its protein is CASSYLGLSTDTQYF.

This chain links TRBV20-1 with TRBJ2-1; 8 positions agree with TRBD2. CDR1 and CDR2 from the germline V gene are DFQATT and SNEGSKA (reference sequence). CDR3 length: 13 amino acids. CDR3 loop: CSAPPGLVGEQFF. CDR3 nucleotide sequence: TGCAGCGCACCACCGGGACTAGTGGGTGAGCAGTTCTTC.

There are many counts of this clonotype. V and J are TRBV6-4 and TRBJ2-2; TRBD2 matches at 13 bases. The junction had 14 bases not matched to a gene; V was cut back by 5 bases and J by 5 bases. Germline CDR1 MRHNA, CDR2 SNTAGT. The length of the CDR3 is 19 residues. CDR3 DNA: TGTGCCAGCAGTACCTCGACAGGACTAGCGGGAGTATGGACCGGGGAGCTGTTTTTT. This sequence encodes CASSTSTGLAGVWTGELFF.

This clonotype was seen many times. This chain links TRBV6-1 with TRBJ1-1; no firm D call. This CDR3 is built from 15 residues. Germline V lookup: CDR1 MNHNS, CDR2 SASEGT. V was clipped by 9 bases and J by 3 bases, with 20 bases between them. CDR3 region: CASQIKGLKDTEAFF. Here the CDR3 DNA reads TGTGCCAGTCAAATTAAAGGGTTGAAGGACACTGAAGCTTTCTTT.